This T cell receptor (beta chain) came from a study of blood T cell repertoires in COVID-19. Study information: Spain, Italy and the United States supplied samples that represented acute and convalescent COVID-19. PBMCs, B-cell-depleted T cells, or T cells were the source of the cDNA or gDNA that made up the material.

Germline V gene lookup returns CDR1 MGHRA and CDR2 YSYEKL. V gave up 0 bases and J gave up 3 bases; unmatched junction bases: 8. This CDR3 has 17 amino acids. As processed by the authors: From reference gene primer amplification, estimates of nucleated cell counts were derived. The data were produced by immunoSEQ multiplex PCR, yet TCRdb's version contains in-frame clones alone and is incomplete. Clone size and the V and J calls come from that table; the DNA yielded D and trimming. The repertoire consists of 110,000 or so clones, with approximately 88% occurring once and the leading ten covering around 8.5%.

The sequencing sample was made of peripheral blood. The chain has TRBV4-1 and TRBJ2-3, with 8 positions matching TRBD2. The source of this sequence is a woman aged 40 to 50 with acute or convalescent COVID-19. For the CDR3, the DNA is TGCGCCAGCAGCCAAGATAAGAGCGGGGGCTTTACAGATACGCAGTATTTT. Its protein product is CASSQDKSGGFTDTQYF.